These T cell receptor beta chains were read from a single sample in a study of blood T cell repertoires in COVID-19. Assay used: immunoSEQ multiplex PCR; TCRdb lists only in-frame clones, some missing. The sample consists of fewer than 350,000 clones, 87% of them appearing once. What was sequenced was peripheral blood. The receptors were sampled from a young man with COVID-19, enrolled during active disease. The CDR3 runs from the conserved cysteine through the conserved F or W. D genes are given only for firm matches. A row's size may be missing; if present it is once, few, many or a size class.

cdr3_aa,cdr3_nt,j_call,d_call,v_call,clone_size
CASSRRPGGGESSSYNEQFF,TGTGCCAGCAGCCGCAGGCCTGGCGGGGGGGAATCCAGCTCCTACAATGAGCAGTTCTTC,TRBJ2-1,TRBD2,TRBV4-2,-
CASSELKGLAGKDEQFF,TGTGCCAGCAGTGAACTTAAGGGACTAGCGGGAAAGGATGAGCAGTTCTTC,TRBJ2-1,TRBD2,TRBV6-1,-
CASSLREAVSNQPQHF,TGTGCCAGCAGCTTAAGAGAGGCAGTTAGCAATCAGCCCCAGCATTTT,TRBJ1-5,-,TRBV11-2,-
CASSPGTGGSDTEAFF,TGTGCCAGCAGTCCCGGGACAGGGGGAAGTGATACTGAAGCTTTCTTT,TRBJ1-1,TRBD1,TRBV27,-
CASSPNPSSYEQYF,TGCGCCAGCAGCCCCAACCCTAGCTCCTACGAGCAGTACTTC,TRBJ2-7,-,TRBV4-1,-
CASSQGTIYNEQFF,TGTGCCAGCTCACAGGGGACTATCTACAATGAGCAGTTCTTC,TRBJ2-1,TRBD2,TRBV18,-
CASSPRTSRSYNEQFF,TGTGCCAGCAGCCCCCGGACTAGCCGCTCCTACAATGAGCAGTTCTTC,TRBJ2-1,TRBD2,TRBV7-9,-
CASSYGDRGNQPQHF,TGTGCCAGCAGTTACGGGGACAGGGGGAATCAGCCCCAGCATTTT,TRBJ1-5,TRBD1,TRBV6-2/TRBV6-3,-
CASSLDSFYGYTF,TGCGCCAGCAGTCTCGACAGCTTCTATGGCTACACCTTC,TRBJ1-2,-,TRBV5-1,once
CASSLNSGTYNEQFF,TGTGCCAGCAGCTTAAACAGCGGGACGTACAATGAGCAGTTCTTC,TRBJ2-1,TRBD2,TRBV7-3,-
CASSPPDRGVYNEQFF,TGTGCCAGCTCACCACCGGACAGGGGGGTCTACAATGAGCAGTTCTTC,TRBJ2-1,TRBD1,TRBV18,-
CASSSTTEAFF,TGTGCCAGCAGCTCTACGACTGAAGCTTTCTTT,TRBJ1-1,-,TRBV9,few
CASSPIGAGGDTEAFF,TGTGCCAGCAGCCCAATCGGGGCGGGAGGGGACACTGAAGCTTTCTTT,TRBJ1-1,-,TRBV7-9,once
CASSQMQGLAGENTGELFF,TGTGCCAGCAGCCAAATGCAGGGACTAGCGGGGGAGAACACCGGGGAGCTGTTTTTT,TRBJ2-2,TRBD2,TRBV4-2,-
CSVGGQGREQYF,TGCAGCGTTGGGGGACAGGGGCGCGAGCAGTACTTC,TRBJ2-7,TRBD1,TRBV29-1,-
CASSLQGPTEAFF,TGTGCCAGCAGCTTACAGGGACCCACTGAAGCTTTCTTT,TRBJ1-1,-,TRBV5-6,-
CASSYETGGSDNEQFF,TGTGCCAGCAGTTACGAGACAGGGGGAAGCGACAATGAGCAGTTCTTC,TRBJ2-1,TRBD1,TRBV6-5,-
CASSLRTGTGELFF,TGTGCCAGCAGTTTAAGAACCGGGACCGGGGAGCTGTTTTTT,TRBJ2-2,-,TRBV11-3,-
CSVETGQATGELFF,TGCAGCGTTGAAACGGGACAGGCGACCGGGGAGCTGTTTTTT,TRBJ2-2,TRBD1,TRBV29-1,-
CASKPSPGQEYYEQYF,TGTGCCAGCAAACCTTCCCCGGGACAGGAATACTACGAGCAGTACTTC,TRBJ2-7,TRBD1,TRBV2,-
CASNEAGPPSNEQFF,TGTGCCAGCAACGAAGCGGGACCCCCGAGTAATGAGCAGTTCTTC,TRBJ2-1,TRBD2,TRBV27,-
CASSAPGGWEQYF,TGTGCCAGCAGCGCGCCCGGGGGTTGGGAGCAGTACTTC,TRBJ2-7,-,TRBV7-2,-
CASSLVETNTEAFF,TGCGCCAGCAGCTTGGTAGAGACTAACACTGAAGCTTTCTTT,TRBJ1-1,-,TRBV5-1,-
CASAAVNTGELFF,TGTGCCAGCGCAGCGGTGAACACCGGGGAGCTGTTTTTT,TRBJ2-2,-,TRBV11-2,-
CASSLQYDRVKNEKLFF,TGTGCCAGCAGCCTCCAATACGACAGGGTTAAGAATGAAAAACTGTTTTTT,TRBJ1-4,TRBD1,TRBV4-2,few
CASSVNPGLGEKLFF,TGTGCCAGCAGCGTAAACCCGGGATTGGGGGAAAAACTGTTTTTT,TRBJ1-4,-,TRBV9,-
CASSLVSGTYPIYEQYF,TGCGCCAGCAGCTTGGTTTCCGGGACATACCCAATCTACGAGCAGTACTTC,TRBJ2-7,-,TRBV5-1,-
CATSDLLGTGDGYTF,TGTGCCACCAGTGATTTGCTGGGGACAGGGGATGGCTACACCTTC,TRBJ1-2,TRBD1,TRBV24-1,-
CASGLVNIQPTDTQYF,TGTGCTAGTGGTTTGGTAAACATACAGCCCACAGATACGCAGTATTTT,TRBJ2-3,-,TRBV12-5,few
CASSLRDNRNEQFF,TGTGCCAGCAGCCTTAGGGACAATCGCAATGAGCAGTTCTTC,TRBJ2-1,-,TRBV9,once
CATSDFRQGNSQETQYF,TGTGCCACCAGTGATTTTAGGCAGGGAAATTCACAAGAGACCCAGTACTTC,TRBJ2-5,-,TRBV24-1,-
CASSLGEGRVDYGYTF,TGTGCCAGCAGTTTAGGGGAGGGGCGTGTGGACTATGGCTACACCTTC,TRBJ1-2,-,TRBV28,-
CASSLQTSGGRYEQYF,TGTGCCAGCTCACTTCAGACTAGCGGGGGGCGTTACGAGCAGTACTTC,TRBJ2-7,TRBD2,TRBV18,-
CASSLGTGLETQYF,TGTGCCAGCAGCTTAGGGACAGGGCTCGAGACCCAGTACTTC,TRBJ2-5,TRBD1,TRBV7-2,-
CASSVTSVTDTQYF,TGCGCCAGCAGTGTGACTAGCGTGACAGATACGCAGTATTTT,TRBJ2-3,TRBD2,TRBV10-2,once
CASSPQPGLRTGELFF,TGTGCCAGCAGCCCCCAACCGGGACTACGAACCGGGGAGCTGTTTTTT,TRBJ2-2,TRBD2,TRBV9,-
CASSLVRGKNTGELFF,TGTGCCAGCAGCTTAGTCAGGGGGAAGAACACCGGGGAGCTGTTTTTT,TRBJ2-2,TRBD1,TRBV11-2,-
CASSQGGNSGQPQHF,TGCGCCAGCAGCCAAGGGGGAAACTCAGGGCAGCCCCAGCATTTT,TRBJ1-5,-,TRBV4-1,few
CASSPFELTQYF,TGTGCCAGCAGCCCCTTCGAGCTTACGCAGTATTTT,TRBJ2-3,-,TRBV5-5,-
CAWSVGGGTNEKLFF,TGTGCCTGGAGTGTGGGGGGTGGAACTAATGAAAAACTGTTTTTT,TRBJ1-4,-,TRBV30,once